This T cell receptor beta chain was recovered during a study of post-analysis software for immune sequencing data. Overall study context: Recorded subtypes: relapsing-remitting, secondary progressive, progressive-relapsing; some patients unannotated.

V dropped 6 bases and J dropped 2 bases, with 10 bases sitting between them. The CDR3 is 13 residues long. Germline CDR1 ENHRY, CDR2 SYGVKD. Built from TCR beta cDNA, the libraries had unique molecular identifiers in them. TCRdb redid the calling of the PCR reads with MiXCR, one entry per CDR3 protein. Altogether hundreds of thousands of distinct CDR3 sequences are present, less than 35% being singletons, with the ten largest covering 0.5% to 0.6%. As to this clonotype: Antigen unknown.

Study outcomes and limitations: TRBV segments more frequent in patients than in controls numbered about five and included TRBV5-6, TRBV5-1 and TRBV20-1. By F measure, strong co-clustering occurred among samples prepared in the same batch.

The J gene is TRBJ1-1, the V gene TRBV10-3, with a possible D match to TRBD1 (6 bases). The sequence was obtained from a girl aged 5-17 years with multiple sclerosis. The sequencing input was blood. The CDR3 region has the DNA TGTGCCATCAGATCGACAGGAAACACTGAAGCTTTCTTT. It translates to CAIRSTGNTEAFF.